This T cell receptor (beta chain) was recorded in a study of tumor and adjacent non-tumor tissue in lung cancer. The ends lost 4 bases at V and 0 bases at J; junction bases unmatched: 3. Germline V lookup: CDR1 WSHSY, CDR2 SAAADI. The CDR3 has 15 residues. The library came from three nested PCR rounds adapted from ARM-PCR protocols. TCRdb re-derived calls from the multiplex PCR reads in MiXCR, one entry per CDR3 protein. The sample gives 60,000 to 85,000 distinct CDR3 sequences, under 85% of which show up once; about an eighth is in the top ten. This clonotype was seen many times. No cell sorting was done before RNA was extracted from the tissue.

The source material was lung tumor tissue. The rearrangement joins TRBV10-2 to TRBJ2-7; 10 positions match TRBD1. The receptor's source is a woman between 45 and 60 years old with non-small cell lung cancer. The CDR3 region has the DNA TGCGCCAGCAGTGGATGGGACAGGGGCTCCTACGAGCAGTACTTC. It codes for CASSGWDRGSYEQYF.